This T cell receptor beta chain was captured by sequencing in a study of T cell responses to AZD1222 COVID-19 vaccine. Findings and limits, study-wide: Just a handful of AZD1222 recipients tested seropositive at baseline. Donors skewed white British and female; clonal diversity was possibly underestimated.

Trimming pared 10 bases from V and 6 bases from J, leaving 19 bases between. This CDR3 has 14 residues. Germline V gives CDR1 MNHEY, CDR2 SVGAGI. A remark on this clone: Its antigen is unknown.

Sequencing was performed with immunoSEQ multiplex PCR; in TCRdb, only in-frame clones are kept and a portion is missing. This sample yields about 140,000 clones, of which about 94% are seen a single time; 4.5% to 5.5% belongs to the top ten. The chain joins TRBV6-5 to TRBJ1-5; a possible D gene is TRBD1 (6 bases). The source material was peripheral blood, sampled on day 0 of AZD1222 vaccination. The receptor comes from an adult in good health. The CDR3 sequence: CATTGLLGSQPQHF. CDR3 DNA: TGTGCCACCACAGGGTTGTTGGGGAGTCAGCCCCAGCATTTT.